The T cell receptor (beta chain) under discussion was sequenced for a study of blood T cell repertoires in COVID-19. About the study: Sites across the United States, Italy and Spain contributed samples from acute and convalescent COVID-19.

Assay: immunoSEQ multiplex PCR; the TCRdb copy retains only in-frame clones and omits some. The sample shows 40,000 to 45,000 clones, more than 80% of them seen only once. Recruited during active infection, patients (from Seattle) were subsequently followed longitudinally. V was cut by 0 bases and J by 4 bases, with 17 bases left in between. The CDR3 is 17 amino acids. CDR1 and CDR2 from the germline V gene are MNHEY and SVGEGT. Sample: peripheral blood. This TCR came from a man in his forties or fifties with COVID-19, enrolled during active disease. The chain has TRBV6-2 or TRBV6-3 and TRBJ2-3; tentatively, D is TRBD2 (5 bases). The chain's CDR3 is CASSYSDSRPPADTQYF. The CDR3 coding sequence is TGTGCCAGCAGTTACTCGGACTCTAGACCCCCCGCAGATACGCAGTATTTT.